This T cell receptor beta chain was profiled in a study of shared clonotypes between healthy human individuals. Study results and caveats: Naive subsets, compared against memory subsets, generally had larger estimated richness values. Depth was large, yet rarefaction showed that sorted-subset sequencing was incomplete. The four-donor shared clonotypes exceeded non-shared clonotypes in generation probability, with non-shared ones scoring lower.

Per the original methods: As immunoSEQ supplied junction-only sequences (without quality scores), filtering differed. Clones were sequenced by immunoSEQ multiplex PCR, and TCRdb holds only the in-frame ones, with some missing. That table supplies the V and J calls and clone size; D and trimming were determined from the DNA. The table includes roughly 2,300,000 clones, 80% to 95% detected once. Trimming took 3 bases from V and 4 from J; bases not matched to a gene: 10. The CDR3 is 19 amino acids. Germline lookup yields CDR1 SGHRS and CDR2 YFSETQ. A word on this clone: Its matching antigen is unknown.

The receptor comes from a man younger than 35 in good health. Some clones in this sample may be carry-over from other donors' samples. The chain combines TRBV5-1 with TRBJ2-1; TRBD2 agrees at 16 bases. The source material was naive CD4+ T cells from PBMCs. Subset of the sample: CD45RA+ positively selected. Here the CDR3 DNA reads TGCGCCAGCAGCTCCCCCTCTGGGACTAGCGGGAGGGCATACAATGAGCAGTTCTTC. Protein: CASSSPSGTSGRAYNEQFF.